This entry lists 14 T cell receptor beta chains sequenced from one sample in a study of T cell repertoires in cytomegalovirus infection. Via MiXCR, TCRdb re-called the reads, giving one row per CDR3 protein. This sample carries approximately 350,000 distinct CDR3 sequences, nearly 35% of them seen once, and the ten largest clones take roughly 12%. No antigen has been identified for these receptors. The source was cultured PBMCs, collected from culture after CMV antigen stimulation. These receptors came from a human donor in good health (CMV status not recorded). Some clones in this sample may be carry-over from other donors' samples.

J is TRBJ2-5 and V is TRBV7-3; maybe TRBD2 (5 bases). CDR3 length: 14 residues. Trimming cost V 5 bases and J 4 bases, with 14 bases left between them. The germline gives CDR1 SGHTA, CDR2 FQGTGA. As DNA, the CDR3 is TGTGCCAGCAGCCCATCAAGTCTAGCAGAGACCCAGTACTTC. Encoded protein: CASSPSSLAETQYF.

This chain's CDR3 is CASSQGAGVDYGYTF. CDR3 sequence (DNA): TGCGCCAGCAGCCAAGGAGCAGGGGTCGACTATGGCTACACCTTC. The rearrangement uses TRBV4-3 and TRBJ1-2; maybe TRBD1 (6 bases). The CDR3 consists of 15 residues. Germline V gives CDR1 LGHNA, CDR2 YSLEER. Trimming stripped 1 base from V and 3 bases from J, with 12 bases between.

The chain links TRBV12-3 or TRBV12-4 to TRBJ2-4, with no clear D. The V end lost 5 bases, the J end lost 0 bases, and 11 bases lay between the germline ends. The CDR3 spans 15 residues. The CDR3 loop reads CASSLAVLAKNIQYF. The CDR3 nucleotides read TGTGCCAGCAGTCTCGCAGTACTAGCCAAAAACATTCAGTACTTC.

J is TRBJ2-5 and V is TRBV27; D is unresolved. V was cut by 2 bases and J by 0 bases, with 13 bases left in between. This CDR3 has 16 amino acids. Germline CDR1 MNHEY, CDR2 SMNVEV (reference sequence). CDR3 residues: CASSLIARKYQETQYF. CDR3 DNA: TGTGCCAGCAGTTTAATAGCAAGAAAGTACCAAGAGACCCAGTACTTC.

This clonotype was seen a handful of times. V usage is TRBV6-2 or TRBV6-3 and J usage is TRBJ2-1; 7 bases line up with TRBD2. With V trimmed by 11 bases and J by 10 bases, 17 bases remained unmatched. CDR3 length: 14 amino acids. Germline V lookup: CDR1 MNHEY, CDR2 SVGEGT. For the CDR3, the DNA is TGTGCCGCCACCGCGCGGGGGTCCCTCACCGAGCAGTTCTTC. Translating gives CAATARGSLTEQFF.

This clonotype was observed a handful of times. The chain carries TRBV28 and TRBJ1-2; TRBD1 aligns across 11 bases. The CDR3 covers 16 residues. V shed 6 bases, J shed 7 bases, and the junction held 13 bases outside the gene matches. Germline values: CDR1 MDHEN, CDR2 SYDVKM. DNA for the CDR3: TGTGCCAGCAGCTACCCCCCGGGACAGGGGGTGAGTGGCTACACCTTC. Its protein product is CASSYPPGQGVSGYTF.

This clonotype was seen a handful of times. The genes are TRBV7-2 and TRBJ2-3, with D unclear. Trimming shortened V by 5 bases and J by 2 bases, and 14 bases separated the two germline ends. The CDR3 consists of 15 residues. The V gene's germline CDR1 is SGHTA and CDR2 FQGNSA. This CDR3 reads CASSRSGLNTDTQYF. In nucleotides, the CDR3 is TGTGCCAGCAGCCGCAGTGGGCTAAACACAGATACGCAGTATTTT.

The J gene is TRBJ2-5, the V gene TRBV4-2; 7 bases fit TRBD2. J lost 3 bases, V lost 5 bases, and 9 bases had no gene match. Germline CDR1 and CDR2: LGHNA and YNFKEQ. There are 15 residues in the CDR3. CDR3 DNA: TGTGCCAGCAGCGACCCGGGGACTACTAAAGAGACCCAGTACTTC. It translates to CASSDPGTTKETQYF.

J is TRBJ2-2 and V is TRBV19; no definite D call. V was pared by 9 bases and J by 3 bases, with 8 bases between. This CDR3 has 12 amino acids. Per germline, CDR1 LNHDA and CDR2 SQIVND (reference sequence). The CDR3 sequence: CASLFDTGELFF. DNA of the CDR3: TGTGCCAGCCTCTTTGACACCGGGGAGCTGTTTTTT. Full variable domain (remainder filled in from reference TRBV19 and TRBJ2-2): DGGITQSPKYLFRKEGQNVTLSCEQNLNHDAMYWYRQDPGQGLRLIYYSQIVNDFQKGDIAEGYSVSREKKESFPLTVTSAQKNPTAFYLCASLFDTGELFFGEGSRLTVL.

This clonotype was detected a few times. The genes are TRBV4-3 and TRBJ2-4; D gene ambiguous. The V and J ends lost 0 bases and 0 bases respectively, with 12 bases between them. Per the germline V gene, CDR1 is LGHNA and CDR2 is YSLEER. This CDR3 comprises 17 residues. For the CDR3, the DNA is TGCGCCAGCAGCCAAGATAAAGGGTATGAAGCCAAAAACATTCAGTACTTC. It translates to CASSQDKGYEAKNIQYF.

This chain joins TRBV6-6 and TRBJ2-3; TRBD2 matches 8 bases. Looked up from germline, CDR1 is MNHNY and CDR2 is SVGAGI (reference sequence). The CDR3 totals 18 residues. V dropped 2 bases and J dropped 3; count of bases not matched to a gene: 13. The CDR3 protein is CASSYPTKAGVGTDTQYF. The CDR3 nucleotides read TGTGCCAGCAGTTACCCGACTAAAGCGGGAGTGGGGACAGATACGCAGTATTTT.

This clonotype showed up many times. The CDR3 loop reads CASSSGTAREQYF. In nucleotides, the CDR3 is TGTGCCAGCAGTTCCGGGACCGCACGCGAGCAGTACTTC. This chain joins TRBV6-2 or TRBV6-3 and TRBJ2-7; D may correspond to TRBD1 or TRBD2 (5 bases each). Trimming took off 4 bases at V and 6 bases at J, with 13 bases between the two ends. This CDR3 has 13 amino acids. The V gene's germline CDR1 is MNHEY and CDR2 SVGEGT.

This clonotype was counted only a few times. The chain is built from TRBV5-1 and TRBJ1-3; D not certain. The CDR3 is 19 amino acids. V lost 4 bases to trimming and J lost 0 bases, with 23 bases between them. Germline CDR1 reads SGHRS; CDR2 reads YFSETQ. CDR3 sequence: CASSLQSVFSPSSGNTIYF. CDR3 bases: TGCGCCAGCAGCCTACAATCGGTATTCAGTCCCAGCTCTGGAAACACCATATATTTT.

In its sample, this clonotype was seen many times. This CDR3 reads CASSSRASTQVNIQYF. CDR3 in DNA: TGTGCCAGCAGCTCCCGAGCCTCAACTCAAGTAAACATTCAGTACTTC. This sequence joins TRBV7-8 and TRBJ2-4; no definite D call. This CDR3 contains 16 residues. Trimming stripped 4 bases from V and 6 bases from J, with 19 bases between. CDR1 is SGHVS, CDR2 FQNEAQ, per germline.